This T cell receptor (beta chain) was identified in a study of shared clonotypes between healthy human individuals. When replicate PCRs were run on sorted subsets, they used about 200 ng DNA, approximately 27,000 T cell genomes. Sequencing was performed with immunoSEQ multiplex PCR; in TCRdb, only in-frame clones are kept and a portion is missing. The sample holds roughly 2.4 million clones; about 94% are singletons and the top ten take roughly 0.13%. Donors, healthy HIV-negative adults, lacked recent acute infections or vaccinations. The donor cohort consisted entirely of Caucasian adults residing in Nashville, Tennessee. The CDR3 contains 11 residues. With 6 bases removed from V and 2 bases from J, the gap between germline ends came to 5 bases. Germline lookup yields CDR1 MGHDK and CDR2 SYGVNS. For this clone: Since a much larger clone is just one base distant, this may be a read error.

The TCR comes from a man younger than 35 in good health. The sample comprised naive CD4+ T cells sorted from blood. Sample subset: CD45RA+ positively selected. This chain links TRBV25-1 with TRBJ2-7; no definite D call. Written as DNA, the CDR3 is TGTGCCAGCAGCCTCACCTACGAGCAGTACTTC. Its protein is CASSLTYEQYF.